Listed here are 20 T cell receptor beta chains from one sample, sequenced in a study of blood T cell repertoires in COVID-19. Clones were read by immunoSEQ multiplex PCR, and TCRdb kept only the in-frame ones, dropping some. Among around 45,000 clones listed, about 89% were seen once. The sequenced sample consisted of peripheral blood. The receptors derive from a man aged 60 to 69 with active or convalescent COVID-19.

V gene TRBV5-1 combines with J gene TRBJ2-1, with a tentative D call TRBD2 (6 bases). V was cut by 2 bases and J by 1 base, with 10 bases left in between. The length of the CDR3 is 15 residues. The germline V gene encodes CDR1 SGHRS and CDR2 YFSETQ. The CDR3 protein is CASSLGGVSYNEQFF. CDR3 nucleotide sequence: TGCGCCAGCAGCTTAGGAGGGGTGTCCTACAATGAGCAGTTCTTC. Supplemented by reference TRBV5-1 and TRBJ2-1, the full variable domain reads KAGVTQTPRYLIKTRGQQVTLSCSPISGHRSVSWYQQTPGQGLQFLFEYFSETQRNKGNFPGRFSGRQFSNSRSEMNVSTLELGDSALYLCASSLGGVSYNEQFFGPGTRLTVL.

The chain couples TRBV29-1 to TRBJ2-7, with 9 bases matching TRBD1. Germline V gives CDR1 SQVTM, CDR2 ANQGSEA. The J segment lost 3 bases and the V segment lost 0 bases, leaving 6 bases of the junction unmatched. The CDR3 has 15 residues. The CDR3 protein is CSVEDQAGQGYEQYF. CDR3 coding DNA: TGCAGCGTTGAAGATCAAGCGGGACAGGGCTACGAGCAGTACTTC.

This clone was recorded only once. The J gene is TRBJ2-7, the V gene TRBV28, with D possibly matching TRBD1 (6 bases). This CDR3 region has 15 residues. The V gene's germline CDR1 is MDHEN and CDR2 SYDVKM. V was clipped by 5 bases and J by 6 bases, with 20 bases between them. CDR3 loop: CASSTRDIGSTEQYF. In DNA form, the CDR3 reads TGTGCCAGCAGTACCAGGGACATAGGTTCCACCGAGCAGTACTTC.

CDR3 nucleotides: TGTGCCAGCAGCTTGGCTCCCCTTGACAGGGCAAGAGGAAACACCATATATTTT. This sequence encodes CASSLAPLDRARGNTIYF. The chain uses TRBV5-5 and TRBJ1-3; 7 positions match TRBD1. The trim removed 0 bases at V and 4 bases at J, leaving 13 bases unmatched. Per germline, CDR1 SGHKS and CDR2 YYEKEE (reference sequence). The CDR3 sequence is 18 residues long.

The V and J genes are TRBV5-5 and TRBJ1-1, with 12 bases that match TRBD1. Unmatched junction bases numbered 7, after V lost 5 bases and J lost 8 bases. This CDR3 is 14 amino acids long. Germline V gene data show CDR1 as SGHKS and CDR2 as YYEKEE (reference sequence). CDR3 DNA: TGTGCCAGCAGACGGGGACAGGGGGCTCTAGAAGCTTTCTTT. Translation gives CASRRGQGALEAFF.

The gene calls are TRBV19 and TRBJ1-2; 9 bases are a match to TRBD1. Germline V gene sequence: CDR1 LNHDA, CDR2 SQIVND (reference sequence). This CDR3 is built from 14 residues. The V segment lost 3 bases and the J segment 4 bases; nucleotides outside the gene matches: 3. The CDR3 DNA reads as TGTGCCAGTAGTATGGGGGGACAGGGCTATGGCTACACCTTC. As protein: CASSMGGQGYGYTF.

The J gene is TRBJ1-5, the V gene TRBV19; D remains ambiguous. CDR1 and CDR2 (germline): LNHDA, SQIVND (reference sequence). V shed 10 bases and J shed 2 bases, with 18 bases lying between them. CDR3 size: 15 residues. CDR3 nucleotide sequence: TGTGCCACCCCCAGCGGAGGGCAGGGCAATCAGCCCCAGCATTTT. Its protein is CATPSGGQGNQPQHF. The whole variable domain, remainder taken from reference TRBV19 and TRBJ1-5, is DGGITQSPKYLFRKEGQNVTLSCEQNLNHDAMYWYRQDPGQGLRLIYYSQIVNDFQKGDIAEGYSVSREKKESFPLTVTSAQKNPTAFYLCATPSGGQGNQPQHFGDGTRLSIL.

The J gene is TRBJ1-5, the V gene TRBV24-1; D unresolved. This CDR3 is 13 amino acids long. Trimming removed 5 bases from V and 5 bases from J, with 9 bases in between. Germline CDR1 KGHDR, CDR2 SFDVKD. CDR3 region: CATSGGSHQPQHF. The CDR3 nucleotides are TGTGCCACCAGTGGAGGGAGCCATCAGCCCCAGCATTTT.

This chain joins TRBV10-3 and TRBJ1-2; a weak D match, TRBD1 (6 bases). Trimming removed 10 bases from V and 2 bases from J, with 14 bases in between. Germline loops: CDR1 ENHRY, CDR2 SYGVKD. There are 13 residues in the CDR3. The CDR3, as DNA: TGTGCCAGCCGGGACATTGAGAACTATGGCTACACCTTC. Its translation is CASRDIENYGYTF.

CDR3 region: CAWSVGTVNSYEQYF. The CDR3 coding sequence is TGTGCCTGGAGTGTAGGGACAGTGAACTCCTACGAGCAGTACTTC. This chain links TRBV30 with TRBJ2-7, with 7 bases aligning to TRBD1. This CDR3 is 15 amino acids long. Trimming at V came to 0 bases and at J to 0 bases, leaving 5 bases not matched to a gene. Looked up from germline, CDR1 is GTSNPN and CDR2 is SVGIG (reference sequence).

CDR3: CASSRLAGGVADTQYF. The CDR3 DNA follows: TGTGCCAGCAGCCGACTAGCGGGGGGAGTGGCAGATACGCAGTATTTT. V and J are TRBV7-3 and TRBJ2-3, with 13 nucleotides matching TRBD2. Per germline, CDR1 SGHTA and CDR2 FQGTGA. The CDR3 is 16 amino acids. The J segment lost 4 bases and the V segment lost 5 bases, leaving 6 bases of the junction unmatched.

The chain employs TRBV9 and TRBJ1-6; 9 bases are shared with TRBD1. After removal of 4 bases from V and 6 bases from J, the junction contained 11 bases not matched to a gene. The CDR3 has 17 residues. Per the germline V gene, CDR1 is SGDLS and CDR2 is YYNGEE. CDR3 in amino acids: CASSPPPGTGSNSPLHF. The CDR3 DNA follows: TGTGCCAGCAGCCCCCCACCCGGGACAGGGAGTAATTCACCCCTCCACTTT.

This sequence joins TRBV18 and TRBJ1-6; maybe TRBD1 (5 bases). CDR3 size: 16 residues. CDR1 is KGHSH and CDR2 is LQKENI in the germline V gene. V gave up 5 bases and J gave up 2 bases, with 13 bases separating them. The CDR3: CASSAAGGTYNSPLHF. The CDR3 DNA is TGTGCCAGCTCAGCCGCGGGGGGAACCTATAATTCACCCCTCCACTTT.

The rearrangement joins TRBV29-1 to TRBJ2-7; TRBD2 might be the D (5 bases). Germline V gives CDR1 SQVTM, CDR2 ANQGSEA. V lost 4 bases to trimming and J lost 3 bases, with 10 bases between them. The CDR3 has 12 residues. The CDR3 region has the DNA TGCAGCGTTGGTAGCGTGGGCTACGAGCAGTACTTC. Encoded protein: CSVGSVGYEQYF.

The chain links TRBV18 to TRBJ1-1; D is ambiguous. CDR1 is KGHSH, CDR2 LQKENI, per germline. The CDR3 has 14 residues. Trimming shortened V by 3 bases and J by 1 base, and 9 bases separated the two germline ends. The CDR3 spells CASSPLTGNTEAFF. Here the CDR3 DNA reads TGTGCCAGCTCACCTTTAACGGGGAACACTGAAGCTTTCTTT. Variable domain in full (rest from reference TRBV18 and TRBJ1-1): NAGVMQNPRHLVRRRGQEARLRCSPMKGHSHVYWYRQLPEEGLKFMVYLQKENIIDESGMPKERFSAEFPKEGPSILRIQQVVRGDSAAYFCASSPLTGNTEAFFGQGTRLTVV.

The chain combines TRBV5-1 with TRBJ2-7; unclear D gene. This CDR3 spans 13 amino acids. Trimming left V 0 bases short and J 3 bases short, with 7 bases between. Looked up from germline, CDR1 is SGHRS and CDR2 is YFSETQ. The CDR3 sequence is CASSLAEDYEQYF. The CDR3 DNA sequence: TGCGCCAGCAGCTTGGCAGAGGACTACGAGCAGTACTTC.

In this sample, this clone turned up a few times. The chain uses TRBV2 and TRBJ1-5; tentative D call: TRBD1 (5 bases). The germline CDR1 and CDR2 sequences are SNHLY and FYNNEI. Between the trimmed V and J ends, which lost 2 bases and 9 bases, there was a span of 8 bases. The CDR3 extends over 12 amino acids. CDR3 loop: CASSEWQGPQHF. Here the CDR3 DNA reads TGTGCCAGCAGTGAATGGCAGGGGCCCCAGCATTTT.

Only one count was recorded for this clone. The rearrangement joins TRBV6-2 or TRBV6-3 to TRBJ1-4; D is ambiguous. This CDR3 is 16 amino acids long. Germline V gene sequence: CDR1 MNHEY, CDR2 SVGEGT. The V end lost 0 bases, the J end lost 0 bases, and 8 bases lay between the germline ends. DNA of the CDR3: TGTGCCAGCAGTTACTCCGGGGAAGCAACTAATGAAAAACTGTTTTTT. Translation gives CASSYSGEATNEKLFF.

The chain recombines TRBV7-2 with TRBJ1-2; D perhaps matches TRBD1 (6 bases). The V and J ends lost 4 bases and 6 bases respectively, with 12 bases between them. Germline V lookup: CDR1 SGHTA, CDR2 FQGNSA. The CDR3 spans 13 residues. The CDR3 loop reads CASSSTGTNGYTF. The CDR3 DNA follows: TGTGCCAGCAGCTCCACGGGGACAAATGGCTACACCTTC.

This chain connects TRBV19 to TRBJ1-4; no firm D call. CDR1 and CDR2 from the germline V gene are LNHDA and SQIVND (reference sequence). The CDR3 is 15 residues long. V was clipped by 6 bases and J by 6 bases, with 17 bases between them. The CDR3, as DNA: TGTGCCAGTAGCCCCGGACCCACGAGGGATGAAAAACTGTTTTTT. It is translated as CASSPGPTRDEKLFF.